The entry below describes one TCR beta chain. This clonotype was seen a few times. This clone's antigen is unknown. Nothing much larger sits one base from this clone, and base qualities are not available. PBMCs were isolated by Ficoll-Paque density gradient centrifugation. The instrument given in TCRdb is Illumina NovaSeq 6000. TCRalpha and TCRbeta cDNA libraries were constructed by 5'RACE with constant-segment primers, with sample barcodes and unique molecular identifiers being introduced. RNA was extracted from every sample with Trizol reagent. The libraries were amplified in two PCR steps, and the second step added a second sample barcode and Illumina TruSeq adapters. Sequencing of the libraries was done on an Illumina NovaSeq, producing 2 x 150 bp paired-end reads. In the original analysis: With migec v1.2.7, reads were demultiplexed and then collapsed into UMI-guided consensus sequences. Using mixcr v2.1.11, UMI consensuses were aligned to TRA and TRB V and J templates and then assembled into clonotypes. A clonotype was counted as expanded or contracted only when both edgeR and NoisET called the clonotype significant, with the noise models trained on biological replicates. For edgeR calls, the thresholds were a false discovery rate-adjusted p below 0.01 and a log2 fold-change of 1. As an exploratory analysis of dynamics, PCA with hierarchical clustering was applied to max-normalized trajectories of the 1000 most abundant clonotypes. Separately sequenced CD4+ and CD8+ repertoires were used to assign the CD4 or CD8 phenotype of responding clones. TCRdb applied fastp at Q25 and MiXCR to the public reads, then kept only in-frame beta chains. Each entry is one CDR3 protein sequence, shown with its most common DNA and genes. None of the V and J calls come from the authors' own analysis; TCRdb made them. The sample profile shows 350,000 to 400,000 distinct CDR3 sequences; roughly 21% of them were found once. About an eighth of the sample rests with the top ten.

The CDR3 sequence holds 15 residues, the cysteine and phenylalanine included. CDR3 DNA is the only sequence kept; it has 45 bases, read in frame from the first base. V is shortened by 1 base, J by 1 base, and the region joining them spans 10 bases. CDR1 and CDR2 (DFQATT, SNEGSKA) derive from the germline V gene (reference sequence). The data originate from a study of T-cell memory formation after mild COVID-19 (dated by TCRdb to the early 2020s). Broadly, across the study: TCR sequence clusters from the two donors were largely donor specific. Longitudinal TCRalpha and TCRbeta repertoire sequencing tracked T-cell clones expanding and contracting after mild COVID-19 in a couple of donors. Two young, previously healthy adult volunteers made up the cohort, one male and one female. Results and caveats for the whole study, not just this receptor: The study covered only two mild cases, and larger cohorts including severe cases with pre-infection samples were considered necessary. Balanced CD4/CD8 phenotypes were observed for clones contracting from day 15 to 85, whereas a bias towards CD4+ was observed for a second wave of clones expanding from day 15 to 37. Some responding clones were found in pre-infection memory, which suggests that pre-existing cross-reactive memory T cells took part in the SARS-CoV-2 response. SARS-CoV-2 specificity was not confirmed for the second-wave clones peaking on day 37. Contracting CD4+ clones were found mainly in CM and EM memory subsets, while CD8+ clones were enriched in EMRA.

The rearranged chain carries TRBV20-1 and TRBJ2-2, with the D gene call left open. This receptor was identified in an adult woman who had mild COVID-19 (a few samples of this study predate the infection). The sample titles of this study are shuffled in the database, so cell type and time point are left out; the donor was told from shared clones. Material for sequencing was PBMCs or a T cell subset sorted from them (not recorded which). The nucleotide sequence reads as follows: TGCAGTGCTAGAGTAGAAAACAGGAACACCGGGGAGCTGTTTTTT. Translated, it reads CSARVENRNTGELFF.